This T cell receptor beta chain was observed in a study of blood T cell repertoires in COVID-19. For the study at large: The origin of the acute and convalescent COVID-19 samples was the United States, Italy and Spain.

Method: immunoSEQ multiplex PCR; TCRdb's copy keeps in-frame clones and lacks some. The data show 150,000 to 200,000 clones, 81% seen once. Germline-derived CDR1 and CDR2 are SGHNT and YYREEE (reference sequence). The CDR3 runs 13 residues. Trimming cost V 5 bases and J 6 bases; bases outside gene matches: 3. A Seattle source enrolled patients during active infection and followed them longitudinally. What was sequenced was peripheral blood. The sequence came from a woman aged 80 or over with COVID-19, enrolled during active disease. The chain carries TRBV5-4 and TRBJ2-1, with 9 bases fitting TRBD1. CDR3 sequence: CASRGQGANEQFF. The CDR3 DNA sequence: TGTGCCAGCAGGGGACAGGGAGCCAATGAGCAGTTCTTC. The full variable domain, rest sourced from reference TRBV5-4 and TRBJ2-1, is ETGVTQSPTHLIKTRGQQVTLRCSSQSGHNTVSWYQQALGQGPQFIFQYYREEENGRGNFPPRFSGLQFPNYSSELNVNALELDDSALYLCASRGQGANEQFFGPGTRLTVL.